This entry concerns a single TCR beta chain. Antigen: not known. The data originate from a study of early stage breast cancer tumors. Study context: Of around 15 invasive breast tumors, about a dozen were hormone receptor-positive, HER2-negative.

The CDR3 sequence is 11 residues long. Sequenced by immunoSEQ multiplex PCR; TCRdb stores in-frame clones only, minus some. This table has about 29,000 clones, approximately 85% appearing once. The study, taken as a whole, reports: Blood repertoires resembled normal breast more than tumor.

The chain employs TRBV21-1 and TRBJ1-2. TRBV21-1 is a pseudogene segment. Sequenced material: blood. This receptor was taken from a person between 45 and 65 years old with breast cancer. CDR3 amino acids: CASSTSKTITF. DNA for the CDR3: TGTGCCAGCAGCACTTCGAAGACTATCACCTTC.